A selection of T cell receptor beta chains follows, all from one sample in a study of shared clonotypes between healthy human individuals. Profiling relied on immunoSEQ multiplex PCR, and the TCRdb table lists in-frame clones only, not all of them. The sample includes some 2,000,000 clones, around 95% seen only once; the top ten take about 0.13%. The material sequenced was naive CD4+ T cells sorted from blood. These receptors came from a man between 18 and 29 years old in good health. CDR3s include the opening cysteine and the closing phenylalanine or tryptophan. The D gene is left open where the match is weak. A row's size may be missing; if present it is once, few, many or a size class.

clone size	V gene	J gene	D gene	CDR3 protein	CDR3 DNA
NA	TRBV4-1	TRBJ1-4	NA	CASSQALELPNEKLFF	TGCGCCAGCAGCCAGGCACTGGAGCTCCCGAATGAAAAACTGTTTTTT
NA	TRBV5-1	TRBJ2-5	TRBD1	CASSNTRDSPRGETQYF	TGCGCCAGCAGCAATACCCGGGACAGCCCGCGAGGAGAGACCCAGTACTTC
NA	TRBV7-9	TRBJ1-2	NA	CASSLLSVNYGYTF	TGTGCCAGCAGCTTACTTAGTGTTAACTATGGCTACACCTTC
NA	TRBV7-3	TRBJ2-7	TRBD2	CASSPLDTSGPQYF	TGTGCCAGCAGCCCCCTCGACACTAGCGGCCCCCAGTACTTC
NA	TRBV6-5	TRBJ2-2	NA	CASSRNPGSGGELFF	TGTGCCAGCAGTCGAAATCCGGGTTCGGGCGGGGAGCTGTTTTTT
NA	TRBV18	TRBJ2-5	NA	CASSLARGLKTQYF	TGTGCCAGCTCACTCGCGCGGGGTTTAAAGACCCAGTACTTC
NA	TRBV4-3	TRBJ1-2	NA	CASSREQFLYGYTF	TGCGCCAGCAGCCGAGAGCAGTTCCTCTATGGCTACACCTTC
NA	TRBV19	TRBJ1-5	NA	CASSIKGTDQPQHF	TGTGCCAGTAGTATTAAAGGGACCGATCAGCCCCAGCATTTT
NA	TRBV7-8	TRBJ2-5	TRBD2	CASSVAGTETQYF	TGTGCCAGCAGCGTAGCGGGGACAGAGACCCAGTACTTC
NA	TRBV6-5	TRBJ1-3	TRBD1	CASGDRPSGNTIYF	TGTGCCAGTGGGGACAGGCCCTCTGGAAACACCATATATTTT
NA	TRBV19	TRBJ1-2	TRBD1	CASTHEGASYNGYTF	TGTGCCAGTACCCATGAGGGGGCGTCATATAATGGCTACACCTTC
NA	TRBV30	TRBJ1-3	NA	CAWSVGNTIYF	TGTGCCTGGAGTGTTGGGAACACCATATATTTT
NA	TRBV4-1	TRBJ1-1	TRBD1	CASSHPTSIRDRDTEAFF	TGCGCCAGCAGCCACCCTACGTCGATCCGGGACAGGGACACTGAAGCTTTCTTT
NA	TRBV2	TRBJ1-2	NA	CASRDIQGLGYGYTF	TGTGCCAGCAGAGACATACAGGGACTAGGCTATGGCTACACCTTC
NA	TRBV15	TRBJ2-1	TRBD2	CATSRGTQPGLAGGRTSYNEQFF	TGTGCCACCAGCAGAGGGACCCAACCGGGACTAGCGGGAGGAAGGACCTCCTACAATGAGCAGTTCTTC
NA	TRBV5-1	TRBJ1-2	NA	CASSFTSGIYGYTF	TGCGCCAGCAGCTTTACGTCAGGTATCTATGGCTACACCTTC
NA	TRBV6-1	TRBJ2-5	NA	CASSYGQIQETQYF	TGTGCCAGCAGTTATGGACAAATCCAAGAGACCCAGTACTTC
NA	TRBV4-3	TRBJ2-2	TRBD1	CASSQGRTGAGTGELFF	TGCGCCAGCAGCCAGGGGAGGACAGGGGCGGGCACCGGGGAGCTGTTTTTT
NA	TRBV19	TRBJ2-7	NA	CASKTQGEGSYEQYF	TGTGCCAGCAAGACTCAAGGCGAGGGAAGCTACGAGCAGTACTTC
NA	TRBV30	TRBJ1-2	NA	CAWSPAGHGYTF	TGTGCCTGGAGCCCCGCGGGACATGGCTACACCTTC
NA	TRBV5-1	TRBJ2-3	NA	CASSTSTDTQYF	TGCGCCAGCAGCACTAGCACAGATACGCAGTATTTT
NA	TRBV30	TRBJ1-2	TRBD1	CAWSPDRGLPFEGYTF	TGTGCCTGGAGCCCGGACAGGGGGCTTCCCTTCGAAGGCTACACCTTC
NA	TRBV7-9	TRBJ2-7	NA	CASSLGVPYYEQYF	TGTGCCAGCAGCTTAGGTGTTCCCTACTACGAGCAGTACTTC
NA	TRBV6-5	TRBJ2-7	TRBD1	CASSYYGQGSYEQYF	TGTGCCAGCAGTTACTATGGACAGGGATCCTACGAGCAGTACTTC
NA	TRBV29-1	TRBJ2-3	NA	CSVDFGGAADTQYF	TGCAGCGTTGACTTCGGGGGAGCTGCAGATACGCAGTATTTT
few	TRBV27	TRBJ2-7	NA	CASSFGPPNPYEQYF	TGTGCCAGCAGCTTTGGGCCCCCTAACCCCTACGAGCAGTACTTC
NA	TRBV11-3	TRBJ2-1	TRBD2	CASSQATSGGLDEQFF	TGTGCCAGCAGCCAAGCGACTAGCGGGGGTTTGGATGAGCAGTTCTTC
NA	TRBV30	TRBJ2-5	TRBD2	CAWLAGGRETQYF	TGTGCCTGGCTAGCGGGGGGGCGAGAGACCCAGTACTTC
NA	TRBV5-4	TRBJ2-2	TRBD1	CASIQQGSTGELFF	TGTGCCAGCATCCAACAGGGGAGCACCGGGGAGCTGTTTTTT
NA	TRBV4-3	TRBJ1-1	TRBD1	CASSQEGLQGVHTEAFF	TGCGCCAGCAGCCAAGAGGGTTTACAGGGGGTCCACACTGAAGCTTTCTTT
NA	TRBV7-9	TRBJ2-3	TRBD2	CASSSGLAGGGMNTQYF	TGTGCCAGCAGCTCGGGACTAGCGGGAGGAGGTATGAATACGCAGTATTTT
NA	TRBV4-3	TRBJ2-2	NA	CASSQIAGPTNTGELFF	TGCGCCAGCAGCCAGATCGCGGGACCTACGAACACCGGGGAGCTGTTTTTT
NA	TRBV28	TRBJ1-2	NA	CASSSSRVYGYTF	TGTGCCAGCAGCTCTAGCAGGGTCTATGGCTACACCTTC
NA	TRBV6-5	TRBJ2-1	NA	CASSSQDFPEQFF	TGTGCCAGCAGTTCCCAGGACTTCCCCGAGCAGTTCTTC
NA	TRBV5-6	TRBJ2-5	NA	CASSLASYQETQYF	TGTGCCAGCAGCTTGGCGTCTTACCAAGAGACCCAGTACTTC
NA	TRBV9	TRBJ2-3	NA	CASSVGRGKTDTQYF	TGTGCCAGCAGCGTAGGCAGGGGCAAAACAGATACGCAGTATTTT
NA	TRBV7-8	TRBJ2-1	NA	CASSSVSGEQFF	TGTGCCAGCAGCTCCGTTAGCGGTGAGCAGTTCTTC
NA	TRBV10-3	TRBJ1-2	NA	CAAAGVGGYGYTF	TGTGCCGCCGCCGGGGTAGGGGGCTATGGCTACACCTTC
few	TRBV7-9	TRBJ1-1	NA	CASSLEGFSEAFF	TGTGCCAGCAGCTTAGAAGGGTTCTCTGAAGCTTTCTTT
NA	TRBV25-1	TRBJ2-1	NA	CASSEFGRSYNEQFF	TGTGCCAGCAGTGAATTTGGGAGATCCTACAATGAGCAGTTCTTC